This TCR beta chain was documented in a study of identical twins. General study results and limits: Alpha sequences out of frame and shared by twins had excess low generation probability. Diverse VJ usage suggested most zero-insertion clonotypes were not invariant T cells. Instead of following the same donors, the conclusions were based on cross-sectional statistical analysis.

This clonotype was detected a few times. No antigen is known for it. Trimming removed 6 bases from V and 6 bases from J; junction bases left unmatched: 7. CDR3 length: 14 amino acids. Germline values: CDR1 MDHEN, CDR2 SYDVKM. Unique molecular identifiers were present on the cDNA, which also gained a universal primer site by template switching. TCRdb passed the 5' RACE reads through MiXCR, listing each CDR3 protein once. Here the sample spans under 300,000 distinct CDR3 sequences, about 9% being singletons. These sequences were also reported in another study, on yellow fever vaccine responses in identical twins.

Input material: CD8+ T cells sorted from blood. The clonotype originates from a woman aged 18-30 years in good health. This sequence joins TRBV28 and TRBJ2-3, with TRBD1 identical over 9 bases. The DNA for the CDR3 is TGTGCCAGCAGCGGGACAGGGTGGGAGGATACGCAGTATTTT. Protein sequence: CASSGTGWEDTQYF.